The 29 T cell receptor beta chains reported below all come from one sample, sequenced in a study of cytomegalovirus exposure and HLA in healthy donors (TCRdb year 2017). The library was built by means of the immunoSEQ multiplex PCR assay. A mixture of 60 forward primers for TCR Vbeta segments and 13 reverse primers for TCR Jbeta segments was used in the multiplex PCR. TCRdb took over this immuneACCESS table, retaining in-frame rearrangements with V and J assigned. Such tables are incomplete; in checked studies, under half of the missing clones stem from an unresolved V gene, and the remainder is unexplained. The sample table contains 150,000 to 200,000 clones; only one count was recorded for 76% of them. The ten largest make up about 2.5% of the sample. Sample: PBMCs. Source of these receptors: a woman aged 25 to 39 in good health and CMV-seropositive.

This sequence joins TRBV2 and TRBJ1-4, with D possibly TRBD1 on 5 matching bases. Germline V gene data show CDR1 as SNHLY and CDR2 as FYNNEI. CDR3 length: 14 amino acids. V dropped 4 bases and J dropped 8 bases, with 14 bases sitting between them. The CDR3 loop reads CASSVGLGVEKLFF. Here the CDR3 DNA reads TGTGCCAGCAGTGTTGGGTTAGGGGTGGAAAAACTGTTTTTT.

The CDR3 DNA sequence: TGTGCCAGCAGCACAGACAGGGGAGGGACGGTGGTTGGAAACACCATATATTTT. This translates into CASSTDRGGTVVGNTIYF. The V gene is TRBV7-2, the J gene TRBJ1-3; 8 bases are shared with TRBD1. V trimming: 5 bases; J trimming: 3 bases; junction bases outside the gene matches: 15. The CDR3 sequence is 18 residues long. Germline-derived CDR1 and CDR2 are SGHTA and FQGNSA. Using reference TRBV7-2 and TRBJ1-3 for the parts outside the CDR3, the full variable domain is GAGVSQSPSNKVTEKGKDVELRCDPISGHTALYWYRQSLGQGLEFLIYFQGNSAPDKSGLPSDRFSAERTGGSVSTLTIQRTQQEDSAVYLCASSTDRGGTVVGNTIYFGEGSWLTVV.

This chain links TRBV19 with TRBJ2-1; maybe TRBD2 (5 bases). CDR3 size: 15 residues. Germline values: CDR1 LNHDA, CDR2 SQIVND (reference sequence). The V and J ends lost 1 base and 5 bases respectively, with 12 bases between them. The CDR3 spells CASSIGPGYNNEQFF. As DNA, the CDR3 is TGTGCCAGTAGTATAGGTCCGGGGTACAACAATGAGCAGTTCTTC.

This clone was detected only a few times. This chain uses TRBV6-5 with TRBJ2-7; D perhaps matches TRBD2 (6 bases). Trimming removed 7 bases at V and 5 bases at J, with 9 bases between. This CDR3 region has 11 residues. Germline V gene lookup returns CDR1 MNHEY and CDR2 SVGAGI. The CDR3 spells CASMTGDEQYF. The CDR3 coding sequence is TGTGCCAGCATGACGGGAGACGAGCAGTACTTC.

The table lists this clone with a few counts. V usage is TRBV7-9 and J usage is TRBJ1-2; 9 bases match TRBD1. With V trimmed by 6 bases and J by 4 bases, 12 bases remained unmatched. Germline values: CDR1 SEHNR, CDR2 FQNEAQ (reference sequence). The length of the CDR3 is 16 residues. The CDR3 DNA reads TGTGCCAGCAGTTCCGAACAGGGGGCGCGGGGCTATGGCTACACCTTC. It encodes CASSSEQGARGYGYTF.

This chain links TRBV10-1 with TRBJ1-2; 8 bases are a match to TRBD1. The CDR3 has 13 amino acids. Trimming at V came to 0 bases and at J to 6 bases, leaving 0 bases not matched to a gene. Germline CDR1 WNHNN, CDR2 SYGVQD (reference sequence). The CDR3, as DNA: TGCGCCAGCAGTGAGTCGACAGGGGATGGCTACACCTTC. This sequence encodes CASSESTGDGYTF.

Notes on this clone: Other DNA variants within this sample encode the same CDR3. The chain couples TRBV6-5 to TRBJ2-5, with 12 bases identical to TRBD2. The V segment lost 0 bases and the J segment 5 bases; nucleotides outside the gene matches: 4. The CDR3 is made up of 16 amino acids. Germline V gives CDR1 MNHEY, CDR2 SVGAGI. CDR3 region: CASSYSLAGGRETQYF. DNA for the CDR3: TGTGCCAGCAGTTACTCTCTAGCGGGGGGGCGGGAGACCCAGTACTTC.

This clone was seen only a few times. V usage is TRBV4-1 and J usage is TRBJ2-1, with 8 bases aligning to TRBD2. Germline values: CDR1 MGHRA, CDR2 YSYEKL. CDR3 length equals 16 residues. The V gene end was trimmed by 4 bases and the J gene end by 7 bases; junction bases not matched to a gene: 12. The CDR3 region is CASSPRGSGGLNEQFF. The CDR3 DNA follows: TGCGCCAGCAGCCCTCGAGGAAGCGGGGGCCTTAATGAGCAGTTCTTC.

This clone has only one observation. This chain uses TRBV27 with TRBJ2-1; D perhaps matches TRBD2 (7 bases). The V gene's germline CDR1 is MNHEY and CDR2 SMNVEV (reference sequence). This CDR3 is built from 14 residues. Deletions cut 6 bases from V and 3 bases from J, with 12 bases between. CDR3 DNA sequence: TGTGCCAGCAGGGGGGGGCAGGGCTACAATGAGCAGTTCTTC. Translation: CASRGGQGYNEQFF.

The rearrangement joins TRBV28 to TRBJ2-7; TRBD1 is a possible D gene (6 bases). This CDR3 has 14 amino acids. V lost 7 bases and J lost 7, with 20 bases in between. Germline CDR1 MDHEN, CDR2 SYDVKM. In DNA form, the CDR3 reads TGTGCCAGCACCTACTCGTTTACAGGGATTGAGCAGTACTTC. Translation gives CASTYSFTGIEQYF.

The chain recombines TRBV4-1 with TRBJ2-1; 15 positions agree with TRBD2. CDR3 length equals 15 residues. V was clipped by 5 bases and J by 9 bases; unmatched bases: 5. CDR1 MGHRA and CDR2 YSYEKL come from the germline V gene. CDR3 nucleotides: TGCGCCAGCAGCAAGGGACTAGCGGGGGGAGTTGAGCAGTTCTTC. This gives the protein CASSKGLAGGVEQFF.

The rearrangement joins TRBV28 to TRBJ1-4; 9 bases agree with TRBD1. The germline V gene encodes CDR1 MDHEN and CDR2 SYDVKM. The CDR3 runs 15 residues. V trimming: 2 bases; J trimming: 6 bases; junction bases outside the gene matches: 4. The CDR3 DNA reads as TGTGCCAGCAGTTTAGGGGGACAGGGTCATGAAAAACTGTTTTTT. Protein: CASSLGGQGHEKLFF. Drawing the rest from reference TRBV28 and TRBJ1-4, the complete variable domain is DVKVTQSSRYLVKRTGEKVFLECVQDMDHENMFWYRQDPGLGLRLIYFSYDVKMKEKGDIPEGYSVSREKKERFSLILESASTNQTSMYLCASSLGGQGHEKLFFGSGTQLSVL.

The chain joins TRBV11-2 to TRBJ2-7, with 8 bases identical to TRBD2. The trim removed 6 bases at V and 3 bases at J, leaving 10 bases unmatched. There are 15 residues in the CDR3. The germline CDR1 and CDR2 sequences are SGHAT and FQNNGV. CDR3 coding DNA: TGTGCCAGCAGGATTAGGAGCGGGGGTAACTACGAGCAGTACTTC. Protein sequence: CASRIRSGGNYEQYF. Combining the CDR3 with reference TRBV11-2 and TRBJ2-7 gives the whole variable domain EAGVAQSPRYKIIEKRQSVAFWCNPISGHATLYWYQQILGQGPKLLIQFQNNGVVDDSQLPKDRFSAERLKGVDSTLKIQPAKLEDSAVYLCASRIRSGGNYEQYFGPGTRLTVT.

V usage is TRBV2 and J usage is TRBJ1-6; a weak D match, TRBD1 (5 bases). Trimming took off 8 bases at V and 7 bases at J, with 12 bases between the two ends. CDR1 is SNHLY, CDR2 FYNNEI, per germline. This CDR3 spans 13 amino acids. CDR3 coding DNA: TGTGCCAGCTCCGGACAAGGGAATTCACCCCTCCACTTT. This sequence encodes CASSGQGNSPLHF.

J is TRBJ2-2 and V is TRBV6-1; 7 bases are shared with TRBD1. The V gene end was trimmed by 4 bases and the J gene end by 6 bases; junction bases not matched to a gene: 5. This CDR3 comprises 14 residues. From germline, CDR1 is MNHNS and CDR2 SASEGT. The CDR3 region has the DNA TGTGCCAGCAGTGGGGGGACAGAACCCGGGGAGCTGTTTTTT. Its translation: CASSGGTEPGELFF.

V and J are TRBV5-1 and TRBJ2-7; 8 nucleotides line up with TRBD1. Germline CDR1 reads SGHRS; CDR2 reads YFSETQ. V dropped 4 bases and J dropped 2; count of bases not matched to a gene: 8. The CDR3 runs 15 residues. Here the CDR3 DNA reads TGCGCCAGCAGCCCGGGACAGGCGTTTACCTACGAGCAGTACTTC. Translating gives CASSPGQAFTYEQYF.

This clone has only a few counts. This rearrangement joins TRBV4-1 to TRBJ1-5, with 7 positions matching TRBD1. The V gene's germline CDR1 is MGHRA and CDR2 YSYEKL. V lost 3 bases and J lost 5; bases outside the gene matches: 4. CDR3 length: 14 residues. The CDR3 nucleotides are TGCGCCAGCAGCCAGAGGCAGGGGGATCAGCCCCAGCATTTT. Translated: CASSQRQGDQPQHF.

The chain joins TRBV15 to TRBJ2-5, with D maybe TRBD1 (6 bases). The closer fit of TRBJ2-7 to the DNA end suggests the J call may be wrong. The CDR3 extends over 16 amino acids. The V gene's germline CDR1 is LNHNV and CDR2 YYDKDF (reference sequence). The CDR3 nucleotides are TGTGCCACCAGCAGAACGGCAGGGGTTCAAAGCTACGAGCAGTACTTC. It encodes CATSRTAGVQSYEQYF.

This chain uses TRBV11-2 with TRBJ2-2, with D unresolved. Trimming removed 7 bases at V and 1 base at J, with 16 bases between. Per germline, CDR1 SGHAT and CDR2 FQNNGV. The CDR3 has 16 residues. Here the CDR3 DNA reads TGTGCCAGCAACCCCCCCCGATACTTGAACACCGGGGAGCTGTTTTTT. Residues: CASNPPRYLNTGELFF.

This clone was observed once. The rearrangement joins TRBV5-1 to TRBJ1-4; the D gene is possibly TRBD1 (6 bases). This CDR3 contains 15 residues. The V end lost 4 bases, the J end lost 0 bases, and 10 bases lay between the germline ends. Germline CDR1 reads SGHRS; CDR2 reads YFSETQ. The CDR3 sequence is CASSLRQATNEKLFF. The CDR3 bases are TGCGCCAGCAGCCTACGACAGGCAACTAATGAAAAACTGTTTTTT.

This clone has just one count. The chain joins TRBV9 to TRBJ2-6; D perhaps matches TRBD1 (5 bases). Germline CDR1 is SGDLS and CDR2 is YYNGEE. The germline V and J ends were trimmed by 4 bases and 4 bases, with 12 bases remaining between them. This CDR3 has 15 amino acids. The CDR3 DNA follows: TGTGCCAGCAGCCAGAGTGGGGCCGGGGCCAACGTCCTGACTTTC. Its translation: CASSQSGAGANVLTF.

The rearrangement links TRBV27 to TRBJ2-2, with no clear D. V lost 2 bases and J lost 5, with 9 bases in between. Germline V gives CDR1 MNHEY, CDR2 SMNVEV (reference sequence). This CDR3 comprises 14 residues. In DNA form, the CDR3 reads TGTGCCAGCAGTTTACGGTTCCGAACCGGGGAGCTGTTTTTT. Amino acids: CASSLRFRTGELFF.

V usage is TRBV5-4 and J usage is TRBJ2-3, with 11 bases aligning to TRBD2. Trimming at V came to 5 bases and at J to 4 bases, leaving 6 bases not matched to a gene. Looked up from germline, CDR1 is SGHNT and CDR2 is YYREEE (reference sequence). The CDR3 is 15 amino acids. In DNA form, the CDR3 reads TGTGCCAGCAGAGTAGCGGGGGGGCGAGCAGATACGCAGTATTTT. It encodes CASRVAGGRADTQYF.

The gene calls are TRBV7-6 and TRBJ2-7; the match to TRBD2 covers 14 bases. There are 19 residues in the CDR3. The V gene end was trimmed by 5 bases and the J gene end by 5 bases; junction bases not matched to a gene: 17. In germline, CDR1 is SGHVS, CDR2 FNYEAQ. The CDR3 DNA reads TGTGCCAGCAGCCCGACCGGGACTAGCGGGGGCCAGAGCCAGCACGAGCAGTACTTC. This sequence encodes CASSPTGTSGGQSQHEQYF.

This clone was seen repeatedly, ten times or more. The chain recombines TRBV9 with TRBJ1-5, with a tentative D call TRBD1 (5 bases). The CDR3 loop spans 14 amino acids. Per germline, CDR1 SGDLS and CDR2 YYNGEE. As DNA, the CDR3 is TGTCCTTTGACGACAGACGGAGACAATCAGCCCCAGCATTTT. Translation: CPLTTDGDNQPQHF.

V and J are TRBV19 and TRBJ1-2, with D perhaps TRBD1 (6 bases). Between the trimmed V and J ends, which lost 1 base and 1 base, there was a span of 10 bases. Per the germline V gene, CDR1 is LNHDA and CDR2 is SQIVND (reference sequence). CDR3 size: 15 residues. This CDR3 reads CASSIVQGLNYGYTF. The CDR3 bases are TGTGCCAGTAGTATAGTTCAGGGGCTTAACTATGGCTACACCTTC.

The CDR3 spells CASSAKGEAGGPDEQFF. CDR3 coding DNA: TGTGCCAGCAGTGCCAAGGGTGAAGCGGGGGGGCCGGATGAGCAGTTCTTC. The chain uses TRBV6-4 and TRBJ2-1, with 10 bases identical to TRBD2. CDR1 MRHNA and CDR2 SNTAGT come from the germline V gene. With 4 bases clipped from V and 8 bases from J, the junction kept 14 bases outside the gene matches. The CDR3 has 17 amino acids.

The rearrangement links TRBV4-2 to TRBJ2-3, with D maybe TRBD2 (5 bases). V lost 4 bases to trimming and J lost 6 bases, with 8 bases between them. Germline-derived CDR1 and CDR2 are LGHNA and YNFKEQ. The length of the CDR3 is 12 residues. The CDR3 here is CASSLLGDTQYF. For the CDR3, the DNA is TGTGCCAGCAGCCTACTAGGGGATACGCAGTATTTT.

The rearrangement links TRBV7-9 to TRBJ2-7; no reliable D call. This CDR3 comprises 14 residues. Trimming removed 5 bases at V and 0 bases at J, with 11 bases between. Germline loops: CDR1 SEHNR, CDR2 FQNEAQ (reference sequence). The CDR3 sequence: CASSPWFYSYEQYF. The CDR3 DNA sequence: TGTGCCAGCAGCCCATGGTTCTACTCCTACGAGCAGTACTTC.